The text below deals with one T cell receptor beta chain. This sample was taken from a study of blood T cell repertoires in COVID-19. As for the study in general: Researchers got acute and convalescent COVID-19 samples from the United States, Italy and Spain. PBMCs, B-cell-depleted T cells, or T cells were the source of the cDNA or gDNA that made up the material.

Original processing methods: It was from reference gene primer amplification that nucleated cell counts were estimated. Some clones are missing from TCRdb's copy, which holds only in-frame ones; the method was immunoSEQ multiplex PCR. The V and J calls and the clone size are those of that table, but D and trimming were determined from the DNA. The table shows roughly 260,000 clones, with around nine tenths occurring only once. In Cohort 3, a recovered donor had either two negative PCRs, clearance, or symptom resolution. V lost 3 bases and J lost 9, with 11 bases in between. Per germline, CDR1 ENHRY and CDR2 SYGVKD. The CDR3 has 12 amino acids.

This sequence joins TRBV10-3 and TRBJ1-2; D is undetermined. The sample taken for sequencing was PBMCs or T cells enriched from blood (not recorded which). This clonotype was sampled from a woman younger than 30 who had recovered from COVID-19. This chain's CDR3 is CAISDRAARYTF. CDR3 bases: TGTGCCATCAGTGATAGAGCTGCCCGCTACACCTTC.